The 23 T cell receptor beta chains given below trace back to one sample, sequenced in a study of cytomegalovirus exposure and HLA in healthy donors. PCR employed 60 Vbeta and 13 Jbeta primers. Measured with immunoSEQ multiplex PCR; TCRdb has only the in-frame clones, and not every one. The top ten hold approximately 3% of the sample, which has about 160,000 clones, roughly 70% seen once. Sequenced material: PBMCs. These receptors came from a woman aged 50 to 60 in good health and CMV-seropositive.

Comments on this clone: Other DNA sequences in the same sample also yield this CDR3. The chain uses TRBV28 and TRBJ1-4, with D possibly TRBD1 on 6 matching bases. Between the trimmed V and J ends, which lost 4 bases and 9 bases, there was a span of 9 bases. CDR1 is MDHEN, CDR2 SYDVKM, per germline. The length of the CDR3 is 12 residues. CDR3 protein: CASSSGGQKLFF. Written as DNA, the CDR3 is TGTGCCAGCAGTTCGGGGGGGCAAAAACTGTTTTTT. Combining the CDR3 with reference TRBV28 and TRBJ1-4 gives the whole variable domain DVKVTQSSRYLVKRTGEKVFLECVQDMDHENMFWYRQDPGLGLRLIYFSYDVKMKEKGDIPEGYSVSREKKERFSLILESASTNQTSMYLCASSSGGQKLFFGSGTQLSVL.

The rearrangement joins TRBV6-1 to TRBJ2-7; maybe TRBD1 (5 bases). Germline loops: CDR1 MNHNS, CDR2 SASEGT. The V and J ends lost 4 bases and 2 bases respectively, with 15 bases between them. This CDR3 is built from 15 residues. CDR3 sequence reads: CASSGAGLSAYEQYF. CDR3 DNA: TGTGCCAGCAGTGGCGCAGGGTTGTCAGCCTACGAGCAGTACTTC.

The chain links TRBV13 to TRBJ1-2; 8 bases are a match to TRBD1. J lost 2 bases, V lost 9 bases, and 5 bases had no gene match. Germline CDR1 is PRHDT and CDR2 is FYEKMQ (reference sequence). The CDR3 contains 13 residues. CDR3 protein: CASTNRGNYGYTF. The CDR3 DNA follows: TGTGCCAGTACAAACAGGGGGAACTATGGCTACACCTTC.

The V call is TRBV7-9, the J call TRBJ1-4; TRBD1 is a possible D gene (5 bases). Trimming removed 6 bases from V and 0 bases from J, with 11 bases in between. CDR3 size: 15 residues. Per the germline V gene, CDR1 is SEHNR and CDR2 is FQNEAQ (reference sequence). The CDR3 nucleotides are TGTGCCAGCAGTTCTCAAGGGGCAACTAATGAAAAACTGTTTTTT. Its protein is CASSSQGATNEKLFF.

The genes are TRBV10-2 and TRBJ2-5; unclear D gene. V was shortened by 4 bases and J by 0 bases, with 12 bases between the two germline ends. CDR1 and CDR2 from the germline V gene are WSHSY and SAAADI. The CDR3 has 15 residues. CDR3 nucleotides: TGCGCCAGCAGTGGAATGAACAGTTACCAAGAGACCCAGTACTTC. This gives the protein CASSGMNSYQETQYF.

The chain links TRBV30 to TRBJ1-1; TRBD1 matches at 7 bases. V dropped 0 bases and J dropped 4; count of bases not matched to a gene: 5. CDR3 size: 14 residues. Germline V CDR1 and CDR2: GTSNPN, SVGIG (reference sequence). CDR3 sequence (DNA): TGTGCCTGGAGTGTAGGGGCAGGGGGCACTGAAGCTTTCTTT. The encoded protein is CAWSVGAGGTEAFF.

In its sample, this clone was seen a few times. The CDR3 spells CASSLDPGNQETQYF. CDR3 DNA sequence: TGTGCCAGCAGCCTAGACCCGGGTAACCAAGAGACCCAGTACTTC. The V gene is TRBV7-6, the J gene TRBJ2-5; D not certain. The CDR3 has 15 amino acids. CDR1 is SGHVS and CDR2 is FNYEAQ in the germline V gene. V was cut by 5 bases and J by 0 bases, with 13 bases left in between.

The chain's CDR3 is CASSPALRGNQPQHF. The CDR3 coding sequence is TGTGCCAGCAGTCCCGCCCTCCGAGGCAATCAGCCCCAGCATTTT. The chain combines TRBV6-5 with TRBJ1-5; D remains unclear. The CDR3 spans 15 residues. Trimming cost V 5 bases and J 2 bases, with 13 bases left between them. The germline CDR1 and CDR2 sequences are MNHEY and SVGAGI.

The J gene is TRBJ2-3, the V gene TRBV5-1, with no clear D. This CDR3 spans 12 amino acids. The ends were cut back, 4 bases at V and 4 bases at J, with 7 bases in the middle. CDR1 and CDR2 (germline): SGHRS, YFSETQ. CDR3 in amino acids: CASSRPPDTQYF. The CDR3 DNA follows: TGCGCCAGCAGCCGTCCTCCAGATACGCAGTATTTT. Full variable domain (remainder filled in from reference TRBV5-1 and TRBJ2-3): KAGVTQTPRYLIKTRGQQVTLSCSPISGHRSVSWYQQTPGQGLQFLFEYFSETQRNKGNFPGRFSGRQFSNSRSEMNVSTLELGDSALYLCASSRPPDTQYFGPGTRLTVL.

The chain has TRBV11-2 and TRBJ2-3; 13 nucleotides match TRBD2. The CDR3 sequence is 17 residues long. The germline CDR1 and CDR2 sequences are SGHAT and FQNNGV. V dropped 4 bases and J dropped 0; count of bases not matched to a gene: 4. Here the CDR3 DNA reads TGTGCCAGCAGCTCCGGGACTAGCGGGGCGAGCACAGATACGCAGTATTTT. Translating gives CASSSGTSGASTDTQYF.

This rearrangement joins TRBV21-1 to TRBJ1-5; the table assigns TRBD1, which was not confirmed against the DNA. TRBV21-1 corresponds to a pseudogene. This CDR3 has 15 amino acids. The CDR3 DNA reads as TGTGCCAGCATAATACAGGGGGATAGCAATCAGCCCCAGCATTTT. Amino acid sequence: CASIIQGDSNQPQHF.

This clone was detected once. This chain joins TRBV10-3 and TRBJ1-1; D is perhaps TRBD1 (6 bases). Germline V gene lookup returns CDR1 ENHRY and CDR2 SYGVKD. The CDR3 contains 12 residues. The V end lost 10 bases, the J end lost 0 bases, and 9 bases lay between the germline ends. This CDR3 is CATTGMNTEAFF. The CDR3 bases are TGTGCCACTACAGGGATGAACACTGAAGCTTTCTTT.

The rearrangement links TRBV7-9 to TRBJ2-3, with 7 bases lining up with TRBD1. Per germline, CDR1 SEHNR and CDR2 FQNEAQ (reference sequence). Trimming at V came to 5 bases and at J to 0 bases, leaving 5 bases not matched to a gene. CDR3 length: 15 amino acids. The CDR3 coding sequence is TGTGCCAGCAGCCCCGGGACAGCCAGCACAGATACGCAGTATTTT. This codes for CASSPGTASTDTQYF.

V usage is TRBV4-1 and J usage is TRBJ1-5; 12 bases agree with TRBD1. V lost 1 base, J lost 5 bases, and 0 bases stayed unmatched. Germline V gene sequence: CDR1 MGHRA, CDR2 YSYEKL. This CDR3 contains 15 residues. CDR3 in amino acids: CASSQGDRGHQPQHF. The CDR3 coding sequence is TGCGCCAGCAGCCAAGGGGACAGGGGGCATCAGCCCCAGCATTTT.

The chain couples TRBV27 to TRBJ1-1; 10 bases fit TRBD1. CDR1 MNHEY and CDR2 SMNVEV come from the germline V gene (reference sequence). J was trimmed by 2 bases and V by 6 bases; bases with no gene match: 3. The CDR3 length is 14 residues. CDR3 nucleotide sequence: TGTGCCAGCAGACGACAGGGGGCTAACACTGAAGCTTTCTTT. This codes for CASRRQGANTEAFF.

V and J are TRBV7-6 and TRBJ2-7, with a possible D match to TRBD2 (6 bases). CDR3 length: 13 amino acids. The germline V and J ends were trimmed by 5 bases and 4 bases, with 12 bases remaining between them. Germline lookup yields CDR1 SGHVS and CDR2 FNYEAQ. This CDR3 is CASSRDFGYEQYF. CDR3 sequence (DNA): TGTGCCAGCAGCCGGGACTTTGGATACGAGCAGTACTTC.

The chain joins TRBV5-6 to TRBJ1-6; a possible D gene is TRBD1 (6 bases). CDR3 size: 14 residues. Germline V CDR1 and CDR2: SGHDT, YYEEEE. V dropped 4 bases and J dropped 8 bases, with 13 bases sitting between them. This CDR3 reads CASSPRRGYSPLHF. Here the CDR3 DNA reads TGTGCCAGCAGCCCGCGTAGGGGGTATTCACCCCTCCACTTT.

The rearrangement joins TRBV4-1 to TRBJ2-2, with D perhaps TRBD2 (7 bases). Trimming took off 0 bases at V and 7 bases at J, with 24 bases between the two ends. This CDR3 is built from 19 residues. Germline lookup yields CDR1 MGHRA and CDR2 YSYEKL. The CDR3 DNA is TGCGCCAGCAGCCAAGAGAGCACGGTCTGGGGGGGGCTCGACGGGGAGCTGTTTTTT. Amino acids: CASSQESTVWGGLDGELFF.

The chain uses TRBV10-3 and TRBJ1-1, with 7 nucleotides matching TRBD1. Germline CDR1 reads ENHRY; CDR2 reads SYGVKD. V lost 8 bases to trimming and J lost 0 bases; unmatched junction nucleotides: 12. The CDR3 runs to 16 residues. In DNA form, the CDR3 reads TGTGCCATCTCCCTCACAGGGGCTAATATGAACACTGAAGCTTTCTTT. Translating gives CAISLTGANMNTEAFF.

The gene calls are TRBV6-1 and TRBJ1-2; the D is unclear. V was cut by 1 base and J by 8 bases, with 11 bases left in between. The CDR3 is 13 amino acids. Germline CDR1 reads MNHNS; CDR2 reads SASEGT. The CDR3 is CASSEGLPPGYTF. The CDR3 DNA sequence: TGTGCCAGCAGTGAAGGACTTCCCCCGGGCTACACCTTC.

The count of this clone is one. V gene TRBV4-1 combines with J gene TRBJ1-2, with 8 nucleotides matching TRBD1. The CDR3 has 19 amino acids. Germline values: CDR1 MGHRA, CDR2 YSYEKL. The junction had 18 bases not matched to a gene; V was cut back by 4 bases and J by 2 bases. CDR3 coding DNA: TGCGCCAGCAGCCCCCTACCGGAACCGACAGGGGCGACCAACTATGGCTACACCTTC. As protein: CASSPLPEPTGATNYGYTF.

The chain carries TRBV2 and TRBJ1-2, with unresolved D. The CDR3 is 11 amino acids. The germline gives CDR1 SNHLY, CDR2 FYNNEI. V lost 7 bases and J 4 bases, leaving 7 bases between the germline ends. The CDR3 DNA reads TGTGCCAGCACAGATCTCTATGGCTACACCTTC. Translated, it gives CASTDLYGYTF.

This chain connects TRBV6-5 to TRBJ1-2, with 9 bases identical to TRBD1. Germline V gene lookup returns CDR1 MNHEY and CDR2 SVGAGI. The CDR3 consists of 14 residues. Germline trimming cut 5 bases from V and 6 bases from J; bases unmatched to any gene: 7. The CDR3 is CASSRGQGINGYTF. CDR3 bases: TGTGCCAGCAGTAGAGGACAGGGGATCAATGGCTACACCTTC.